This entry lists 5 T cell receptor beta chains sequenced from one sample in a study of blood T cell repertoires in COVID-19. Sequencing used immunoSEQ multiplex PCR; TCRdb keeps in-frame clones, though not all of them. Among 340,000 or so clones, about 86% were seen once, and the ten largest hold about 3%. Input material: peripheral blood. The receptors come from a man between 25 and 39 years old with active or convalescent COVID-19.

The rearrangement uses TRBV2 and TRBJ2-2; TRBD1 matches 9 bases. J gave up 5 bases and V 8 bases, and 9 bases lay outside the gene matches. The germline gives CDR1 SNHLY, CDR2 FYNNEI. The CDR3 covers 15 residues. In DNA, the CDR3 is TGTGCCAGCTCCGCACAGGGGGCAAAAACCGGGGAGCTGTTTTTT. Protein sequence: CASSAQGAKTGELFF.

This clone has just a few counts. This chain uses TRBV7-9 with TRBJ2-7, with 10 bases lining up with TRBD1. This CDR3 has 14 amino acids. V shed 1 base, J shed 5 bases, and the junction held 2 bases outside the gene matches. CDR1 is SEHNR and CDR2 is FQNEAQ in the germline V gene (reference sequence). The CDR3 DNA follows: TGTGCCAGCAGCTTAGGACAGGGGGCCCACGAGCAGTACTTC. Its translation: CASSLGQGAHEQYF.

To note about this clone: A read error may produce the germline difference seen at one junction end. The sample has other DNA sequences that encode this CDR3 too. The chain combines TRBV9 with TRBJ2-3, with D unclear. Germline V CDR1 and CDR2: SGDLS, YYNGEE. This CDR3 is built from 14 residues. DNA for the CDR3: TGTGCCAGCAGCGTAGGCCAGTCCACAGATACGCAATATTTT. Its translation: CASSVGQSTDTQYF.

The chain is built from TRBV28 and TRBJ1-2, with D perhaps matching TRBD1 (6 bases). CDR1 is MDHEN, CDR2 SYDVKM, per germline. Deletions cut 7 bases from V and 4 bases from J, with 16 bases between. This CDR3 comprises 14 residues. CDR3 protein: CASTMGAQTYGYTF. The CDR3 DNA follows: TGTGCCAGCACCATGGGGGCACAAACCTATGGCTACACCTTC.

The chain links TRBV6-5 to TRBJ1-4, with TRBD1 matching over 9 bases. The CDR3 sequence is 13 residues long. Germline lookup yields CDR1 MNHEY and CDR2 SVGAGI. V trimming: 7 bases; J trimming: 13 bases; junction bases outside the gene matches: 10. The chain's CDR3 is CASTRRTGEPLFF. Written as DNA, the CDR3 is TGTGCCAGCACCCGCCGGACAGGGGAACCACTGTTTTTT.